A single T cell receptor (beta chain) is shown here with its context. This record belongs to a study of technical replicates of blood from a few donors. The CDR3 is made up of 11 amino acids. Trimming took 6 bases from V and 10 from J, leaving 10 bases between them. Germline lookup yields CDR1 SNHLY and CDR2 FYNNEI. The assay was immunoSEQ multiplex PCR, and TCRdb's table has in-frame clones only and misses some. The repertoire holds about 83,000 clones, with about 92% as singletons. The chain is built from TRBV2 and TRBJ2-1, with TRBD1 as a possible D gene (5 bases). Sequencing was carried out using T cells isolated from PBMCs. This TCR was recovered from a human donor in good health. CDR3 in amino acids: CASSPRTEQFF. The CDR3 region has the DNA TGTGCCAGCAGCCCACGGACAGAGCAGTTCTTC.